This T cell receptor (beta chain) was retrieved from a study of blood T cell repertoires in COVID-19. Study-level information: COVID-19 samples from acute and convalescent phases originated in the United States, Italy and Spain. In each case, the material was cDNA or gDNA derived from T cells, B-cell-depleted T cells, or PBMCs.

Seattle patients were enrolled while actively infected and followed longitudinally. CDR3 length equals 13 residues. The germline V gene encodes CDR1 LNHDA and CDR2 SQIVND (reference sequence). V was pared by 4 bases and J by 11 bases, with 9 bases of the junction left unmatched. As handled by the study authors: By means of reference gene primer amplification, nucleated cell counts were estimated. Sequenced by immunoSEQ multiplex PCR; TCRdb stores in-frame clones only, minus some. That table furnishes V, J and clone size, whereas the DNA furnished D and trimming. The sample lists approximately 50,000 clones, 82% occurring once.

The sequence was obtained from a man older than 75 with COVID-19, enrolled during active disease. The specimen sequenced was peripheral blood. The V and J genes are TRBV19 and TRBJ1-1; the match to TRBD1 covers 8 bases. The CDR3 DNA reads TGTGCCAGTAGTACCCTCGGACAGGGTGAGGCTTTCTTT. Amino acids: CASSTLGQGEAFF.